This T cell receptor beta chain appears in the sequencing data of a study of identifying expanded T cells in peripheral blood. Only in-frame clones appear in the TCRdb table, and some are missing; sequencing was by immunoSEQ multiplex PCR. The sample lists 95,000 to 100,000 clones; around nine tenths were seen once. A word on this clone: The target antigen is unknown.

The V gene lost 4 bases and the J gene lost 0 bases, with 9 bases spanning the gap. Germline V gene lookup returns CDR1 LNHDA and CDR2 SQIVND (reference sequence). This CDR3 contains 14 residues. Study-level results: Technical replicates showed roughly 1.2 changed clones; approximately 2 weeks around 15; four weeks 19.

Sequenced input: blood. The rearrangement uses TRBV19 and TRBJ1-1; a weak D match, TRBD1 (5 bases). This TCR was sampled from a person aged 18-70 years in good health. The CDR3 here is CASSRGRLNTEAFF. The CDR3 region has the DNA TGTGCCAGTAGTAGGGGACGCCTGAACACTGAAGCTTTCTTT.